The 20 T cell receptor beta chains in this list originate from one sample, sequenced in a study of T cells in localized non-small cell lung cancer. Clones were read by immunoSEQ multiplex PCR, and TCRdb kept only the in-frame ones, dropping some. The sample consists of tens of thousands of clones, roughly 80% of them appearing once. This material consisted of peripheral blood, taken before any cancer treatment. These receptors came from a man aged 40-75 years with stage I lung adenocarcinoma.

V usage is TRBV7-2 and J usage is TRBJ1-1; no clear D gene. CDR1 and CDR2 from the germline V gene are SGHTA and FQGNSA. Deletions cut 0 bases from V and 1 base from J, with 15 bases between. The CDR3 runs 17 residues. The CDR3 loop reads CASSLAPGRWGNTEAFF. The CDR3 coding sequence is TGTGCCAGCAGCTTAGCCCCCGGGCGTTGGGGGAACACTGAAGCTTTCTTT.

This rearrangement joins TRBV28 to TRBJ2-2; the match to TRBD1 covers 9 bases. V lost 6 bases, J lost 5 bases, and 13 bases stayed unmatched. The germline gives CDR1 MDHEN, CDR2 SYDVKM. The CDR3 runs 17 residues. The CDR3 spells CASRGSTGGAGTGELFF. Here the CDR3 DNA reads TGTGCCAGCAGGGGAAGCACAGGGGGCGCGGGGACCGGGGAGCTGTTTTTT.

The V gene is TRBV28, the J gene TRBJ2-1; the D is unclear. The germline V gene encodes CDR1 MDHEN and CDR2 SYDVKM. The CDR3 has 13 residues. Trimming left V 3 bases short and J 6 bases short, with 9 bases between. CDR3 protein: CASSFIQSNEQFF. Here the CDR3 DNA reads TGTGCCAGCAGTTTTATACAGAGCAATGAGCAGTTCTTC.

The chain joins TRBV29-1 to TRBJ2-4; no definite D call. V lost 4 bases and J lost 0, with 7 bases in between. Germline-derived CDR1 and CDR2 are SQVTM and ANQGSEA. CDR3 size: 13 residues. The CDR3 protein is CSVGSPAKNIQYF. The CDR3 region has the DNA TGCAGCGTTGGCAGCCCAGCCAAAAACATTCAGTACTTC. Supplemented by reference TRBV29-1 and TRBJ2-4, the full variable domain reads SAVISQKPSRDICQRGTSLTIQCQVDSQVTMMFWYRQQPGQSLTLIATANQGSEATYESGFVIDKFPISRPNLTFSTLTVSNMSPEDSSIYLCSVGSPAKNIQYFGAGTRLSVL.

In DNA form, the CDR3 reads TGTGCCAGCATACACAACGAGGCCTACGAGCAGTACTTC. Translation: CASIHNEAYEQYF. V and J are TRBV28 and TRBJ2-5, with D unclear. TRBJ2-7 explains the end of the DNA better; the J call may be wrong. Germline V CDR1 and CDR2: MDHEN, SYDVKM. The CDR3 has 13 amino acids.

V is TRBV11-2 and J is TRBJ2-1; 8 bases map to TRBD2. This CDR3 has 15 amino acids. Germline trimming cut 1 base from V and 1 base from J; bases unmatched to any gene: 0. CDR1 is SGHAT, CDR2 FQNNGV, per germline. The CDR3 DNA reads as TGTGCCAGCAGCTTAGCGGGAGGGTCCTACAATGAGCAGTTCTTC. Encoded protein: CASSLAGGSYNEQFF.

V gene TRBV7-2 combines with J gene TRBJ2-2; D possibly corresponds to TRBD2 (6 bases). The length of the CDR3 is 15 residues. Germline V gives CDR1 SGHTA, CDR2 FQGNSA. The V gene lost 3 bases and the J gene lost 5 bases, with 13 bases spanning the gap. The CDR3 here is CASSLRLGETGELFF. As DNA, the CDR3 is TGTGCCAGCAGCTTGAGACTAGGGGAGACCGGGGAGCTGTTTTTT.

V and J are TRBV9 and TRBJ2-5; 11 bases line up with TRBD2. With V trimmed by 0 bases and J by 4 bases, 8 bases remained unmatched. Germline V lookup: CDR1 SGDLS, CDR2 YYNGEE. This CDR3 has 17 amino acids. For the CDR3, the DNA is TGTGCCAGCAGCGTAGGTGTCACTAGCGGGGGAGGAGAGACCCAGTACTTC. It is translated as CASSVGVTSGGGETQYF.

A remark on this clone: The junction does not match germline at one end; this may be a read error. The CDR3 DNA sequence: TGCGCCAGCAGCTTGGAAGGGAACCCCGGGGAGCTGTTTTTT. Encoded protein: CASSLEGNPGELFF. The chain couples TRBV5-1 to TRBJ2-2, with D hard to call. The germline V gene has CDR1 SGHRS and CDR2 YFSETQ. The CDR3 is made up of 14 amino acids.

The chain uses TRBV9 and TRBJ2-3; 7 bases are shared with TRBD2. From germline, CDR1 is SGDLS and CDR2 YYNGEE. J lost 6 bases, V lost 2 bases, and 6 bases had no gene match. This CDR3 has 14 amino acids. CDR3 sequence (DNA): TGTGCCAGCAGCGTCCGTGGGAGGGGTGATACGCAGTATTTT. Translated: CASSVRGRGDTQYF.

This clone was seen a handful of times. The chain carries TRBV6-5 and TRBJ1-2, with a possible D match to TRBD1 (5 bases). This CDR3 contains 12 residues. The ends were cut back, 10 bases at V and 4 bases at J, with 13 bases in the middle. CDR1 MNHEY and CDR2 SVGAGI come from the germline V gene. CDR3 coding DNA: TGTGCCACCCAAGACGGGACCTATGGCTACACCTTC. It is translated as CATQDGTYGYTF.

The chain couples TRBV21-1 to TRBJ2-5; the table names TRBD1, a call not compared with the DNA. TRBV21-1 is termed a pseudogene. This CDR3 has 17 residues. CDR3 protein: CASSKPDRVQFRRTQYF. The CDR3 bases are TGTGCCAGCAGCAAACCTGACAGGGTCCAATTCCGGAGGACCCAGTACTTC.

This chain links TRBV9 with TRBJ2-1; maybe TRBD2 (6 bases). The CDR3 contains 17 residues. Germline loops: CDR1 SGDLS, CDR2 YYNGEE. V was clipped by 0 bases and J by 4 bases, with 17 bases between them. CDR3 in DNA: TGTGCCAGCAGCGTAGCAGTTACCGGGACTGGATACAATGAGCAGTTCTTC. Its protein is CASSVAVTGTGYNEQFF.

The chain recombines TRBV7-2 with TRBJ1-3, with D unresolved. The CDR3 extends over 17 amino acids. Deletions cut 2 bases from V and 3 bases from J, with 17 bases between. CDR1 and CDR2 from the germline V gene are SGHTA and FQGNSA. The CDR3 region is CASSLMQARLDGNTIYF. The DNA for the CDR3 is TGTGCCAGCAGCTTAATGCAGGCCCGCCTAGATGGAAACACCATATATTTT.

The DNA of the CDR3 is TGTGCCAGCAGCGTAATGGCTAGCGGGGGCTACAATGAGCAGTTCTTC. Amino acid sequence: CASSVMASGGYNEQFF. The chain carries TRBV9 and TRBJ2-1; 10 nucleotides line up with TRBD2. The germline gives CDR1 SGDLS, CDR2 YYNGEE. CDR3 length: 16 amino acids. V dropped 1 base and J dropped 3; count of bases not matched to a gene: 4.

CDR3 region: CASSLRDGRNTIYF. The CDR3 DNA follows: TGTGCCAGCTCTCTCCGGGACGGTAGAAACACCATATATTTT. The J gene is TRBJ1-3, the V gene TRBV6-1, with D perhaps TRBD1 (5 bases). The germline V gene encodes CDR1 MNHNS and CDR2 SASEGT. Trimming left V 8 bases short and J 5 bases short, with 16 bases between. This CDR3 has 14 amino acids.

The J gene is TRBJ1-2, the V gene TRBV6-5; perhaps TRBD1 as D (5 bases). Germline values: CDR1 MNHEY, CDR2 SVGAGI. V lost 6 bases, J lost 4 bases, and 15 bases lay in between. The CDR3 length is 14 residues. Here the CDR3 DNA reads TGTGCCAGCAGCGACAGCTATAATCCCTATGGCTACACCTTC. Protein sequence: CASSDSYNPYGYTF.

The chain joins TRBV7-8 to TRBJ1-4, with D perhaps TRBD1 (5 bases). The CDR3 sequence is 16 residues long. Germline-derived CDR1 and CDR2 are SGHVS and FQNEAQ. Trimming removed 4 bases at V and 2 bases at J, with 14 bases between. CDR3 residues: CASSYGGGVTNEKLFF. The CDR3 nucleotides read TGTGCCAGCAGCTACGGGGGGGGAGTCACTAATGAAAAACTGTTTTTT.

The chain employs TRBV28 and TRBJ1-2; possibly TRBD1 for D (5 bases). This CDR3 comprises 15 residues. Deletions cut 7 bases from V and 3 bases from J, with 18 bases between. Germline assignment: CDR1 MDHEN and CDR2 SYDVKM. DNA for the CDR3: TGTGCCAGCACCATAGATACAGACAGATACTATGGCTACACCTTC. It codes for CASTIDTDRYYGYTF.

In this sample, this clone is medium-sized. V usage is TRBV5-1 and J usage is TRBJ2-7, with 10 bases fitting TRBD2. This CDR3 has 17 amino acids. The V segment lost 4 bases and the J segment 4 bases; nucleotides outside the gene matches: 14. In germline, CDR1 is SGHRS, CDR2 YFSETQ. CDR3: CASSPGVASGSNYEQYF. CDR3 sequence (DNA): TGCGCCAGCAGCCCTGGGGTGGCTAGCGGGAGTAATTACGAGCAGTACTTC.